The source of this T cell receptor beta chain is a study of shared clonotypes between healthy human individuals (TCRdb year 2020). Broadly, across the study: The cohort comprised a couple of women and a few men aged 18 to 49 years. Per donor, three plates each were used for CD4 naive and CD4 memory, two for CD8 naive, and one for CD8 memory. Blood TCR repertoires of about 5 healthy adults were deeply sequenced to estimate repertoire size and the extent of clonotype sharing between individuals. To increase sequencing depth and limit assay-specific biases, TCR repertoire library preparation and sequencing were carried out by different laboratories using diverse techniques. Per donor, leukapheresis produced somewhere between about 0.94 and 9 billion PBMCs.

Using the deep immunoSEQ assay, multiplex PCR amplified TCR CDR3 regions from genomic DNA. For each cell subset, the extracted genomic DNA was distributed evenly across all wells of several immunoSEQ 96-well plates, and each plate served as one replicate. For sorted subsets, about 200 ng genomic DNA, equal to 30,000 or so T cell genomes, was loaded into each replicate PCR. Purified libraries were measured with a Qubit 3.0 fluorometer, size-checked on a Bioanalyzer 2100, and measured again with the KAPA Library Quantification kit. Every immunoSEQ 96-well plate was sequenced on a dedicated single-read 150-cycle Illumina NextSeq 550 flow cell. The paper's processing steps were these. Because the immunoSEQ output held only junctional sequences and lacked quality scores, the filtering could not match the filtering applied to full-length reads. Sequences were annotated with PyIR, a Python wrapper for IgBLAST v1.9, using IMGT germline references to assign V/J genes and CDR3. Any read was removed if the V/J assignment was weak (E-value above 1e-6), the CDR3 was missing, or the read contained stop codons, out-of-frame junctions, or ambiguous translated residues. V3J clonotypes were defined by identical inferred V gene, J gene, and CDR3 amino acid sequence. Percentage overlap between repertoires was calculated by dividing the number of shared unique clonotypes by the size of the smaller repertoire. Richness of each repertoire was evaluated using RTK rarefaction, the Chao1 estimator, and Recon v2.1 estimates of unobserved clonotypes. OLGA was used to compute generation probabilities for all TCRbeta clonotypes that the gDNA method yielded from a handful of donors. Here the immuneACCESS table is served through TCRdb, limited to in-frame sequences with V and J called. Missing clones are a known gap in these copies; in checked studies unresolved V genes cover under half, and the rest lacks a known reason. V, J and clone size are those of that table, while D and trimming were read from the DNA. In all, the sample holds about 2.1 million clones, and about 93% of those were seen once. The ten largest account for less than 2% of the sample.

Its CDR3 holds 13 amino acids, cysteine through phenylalanine. This entry keeps only the CDR3 DNA: 39 bases, framed from base 1. V loses 3 bases, J loses 6 bases, and the germline ends lie 12 bases apart. The germline V gene (reference sequence) sets CDR1 to LNHDA and CDR2 to SQIVND. Note on this clone: Its antigen remains unidentified. Base quality data are lacking; no much larger clone is found one base away.

Paper-wide results and their limitations: Larger estimated clonotype richness was generally found for naive subsets than for memory subsets. Because the study included only a small number of donors, the genetic and exposure-history diversity represented was limited. Clonotypes shared by all four sorted-subset donors showed higher generation probabilities than non-shared clonotypes. Only blood was sampled, and tissue TCR repertoires likely differ from those in blood. Based on pairwise subsampling, the degree of clonotype sharing among donors was expected to be affected by sequencing depth. Even with the large sequencing depth, rarefaction of the sorted-subset datasets indicated that sequencing was incomplete. Sharing across several donors was observed for about 5% of naive CD4, about 4% of naive CD8, 2% to 2.5% of memory CD4, and around 0.44% of memory CD8 clonotypes.

CD8 naive samples were CD45RO-negative cells positively selected for CCR7, giving a CD45RA+CCR7+ population that excluded TemRA cells. Healthy HIV-negative adults with no recently reported acute infections or vaccinations were included as donors. Only Caucasian adults living in Nashville, Tennessee, USA were represented among the donors. Blood was collected by leukapheresis, and PBMCs were isolated by Ficoll-Histopaque density gradient centrifugation and then cryopreserved in liquid nitrogen vapor phase. Analytical flow cytometry was used to check the purity and quantity of each magnetically sorted T cell population. From each sorted fraction, genomic DNA was isolated and quantified by UV absorbance on a Nanodrop 2000c.

The rearrangement joined TRBV19 to TRBJ2-7, with no confidently assigned D gene. The TCR sequence derives from a young man in good health. Some clones in this sample may be carry-over from other donors' samples. Input material: naive CD8+ T cells from PBMCs. According to the study, the label for this sample's cell subset or site signals: CD45RA+CCR7+. In nucleotide form, the sequence is TGTGCCAGTAGTATCATCGGCGAGGTCGAGCAGTACTTC. This encodes CASSIIGEVEQYF. Full variable domain (CDR3 extended with the reference TRBV19 and TRBJ2-7 proteins): DGGITQSPKYLFRKEGQNVTLSCEQNLNHDAMYWYRQDPGQGLRLIYYSQIVNDFQKGDIAEGYSVSREKKESFPLTVTSAQKNPTAFYLCASSIIGEVEQYFGPGTRLTVT.